The rows below give T cell receptor beta chains drawn from one sample of a study of blood T cell repertoires in COVID-19. The table came from immunoSEQ multiplex PCR; TCRdb's copy has only in-frame clones and leaves some out. The repertoire holds about 80,000 clones, approximately 80% seen once, with 9% in the top ten. The specimen was peripheral blood. Receptors were obtained from a human donor in a cohort sampled during active COVID-19. Each CDR3 is given with its conserved first and last residue. The D gene is left open where the match is weak. A row's size may be missing; if present it is once, few, many or a size class.

abundance | j_gene | d_gene | v_gene | CDR3aa | CDR3nt
NA | TRBJ1-1 | TRBD1 | TRBV18 | CASSPGQGNTEAFF | TGTGCCAGCTCACCTGGACAGGGGAACACTGAAGCTTTCTTT
NA | TRBJ2-3 | TRBD2 | TRBV3-1/TRBV3-2 | CASSLAGERTQYF | TGTGCCAGCAGTCTAGCGGGAGAACGAACGCAGTATTTT
NA | TRBJ1-6 | TRBD1 | TRBV10-3 | CAIRGQGARDSPLHF | TGTGCCATCAGGGGACAGGGGGCGCGAGATTCACCCCTCCACTTT
NA | TRBJ1-2 | NA | TRBV18 | CASSPYRENYGYTF | TGTGCCAGCTCACCATACAGGGAGAACTATGGCTACACCTTC
NA | TRBJ2-5 | TRBD1 | TRBV19 | CASSSTGGETQYF | TGTGCCAGTAGTTCGACAGGGGGGGAGACCCAGTACTTC
once | TRBJ2-1 | NA | TRBV7-7 | CASSSQGYNEQFF | TGTGCCAGCAGCTCACAGGGTTACAATGAGCAGTTCTTC
NA | TRBJ2-7 | TRBD1 | TRBV5-5 | CASSLVGTGHLYEQYF | TGTGCCAGCAGCTTGGTGGGGACAGGCCACCTCTACGAGCAGTACTTC
NA | TRBJ2-1 | NA | TRBV7-6 | CASSLGRADSYNEQFF | TGTGCCAGCAGCTTAGGGCGGGCCGACTCCTACAATGAGCAGTTCTTC
NA | TRBJ1-4 | TRBD1 | TRBV25-1 | CASSSGTARSAWDEKLFF | TGTGCCAGCAGTTCCGGGACAGCCCGATCGGCTTGGGATGAAAAACTGTTTTTT
NA | TRBJ1-1 | NA | TRBV7-6 | CASSLDPTVEAFF | TGTGCCAGCAGCTTAGACCCCACAGTTGAAGCTTTCTTT
NA | TRBJ2-7 | NA | TRBV28 | CASGEVEQYF | TGTGCCAGTGGCGAGGTCGAGCAGTACTTC
NA | TRBJ2-3 | TRBD1 | TRBV18 | CASSPDRGDTQYF | TGTGCCAGCTCACCCGACAGGGGGGATACGCAGTATTTT
NA | TRBJ1-2 | TRBD1 | TRBV19 | CASSPTGVNYGYTF | TGTGCCAGTAGTCCGACAGGGGTAAACTATGGCTACACCTTC
NA | TRBJ1-5 | NA | TRBV3-1/TRBV3-2 | CASSLAPDSNQPQHF | TGTGCCAGCAGCCTGGCACCCGATAGCAATCAGCCCCAGCATTTT
once | TRBJ2-7 | NA | TRBV18 | CASSPNQGPSYEQYF | TGTGCCAGCTCACCAAATCAGGGGCCTTCCTACGAGCAGTACTTC
NA | TRBJ2-7 | TRBD1 | TRBV11-3 | CASRTGGDHEQYF | TGTGCCAGCCGGACAGGGGGCGACCACGAGCAGTACTTC
NA | TRBJ2-7 | TRBD1 | TRBV5-4 | CASSSPGTGGYEQYF | TGTGCCAGCAGCAGCCCCGGGACAGGGGGGTACGAGCAGTACTTC
NA | TRBJ2-7 | TRBD2 | TRBV6-5 | CASQTKTSGSHEQYF | TGTGCCAGCCAAACTAAGACTAGCGGCAGCCACGAGCAGTACTTC
NA | TRBJ1-3 | NA | TRBV19 | CASSKQGNSGNTIYF | TGTGCCAGTAGTAAACAGGGAAACTCTGGAAACACCATATATTTT
few | TRBJ1-3 | NA | TRBV7-9 | CASSPAGRAGNTIYF | TGTGCCAGCAGCCCCGCGGGGAGGGCTGGAAACACCATATATTTT
NA | TRBJ2-5 | NA | TRBV7-9 | CASSPAGSQETQYF | TGTGCCAGCAGCCCAGCCGGGAGTCAAGAGACCCAGTACTTC
NA | TRBJ1-2 | TRBD1 | TRBV2 | CATNTGTGGDGYTF | TGTGCCACCAACACCGGGACAGGGGGCGATGGCTACACCTTC
NA | TRBJ1-4 | NA | TRBV28 | CASSSPGGGGEKLFF | TGTGCCAGCAGTAGCCCTGGGGGGGGAGGGGAAAAACTGTTTTTT
NA | TRBJ2-1 | TRBD1 | TRBV10-1 | CASNNRGRGEQFF | TGCGCCAGCAACAACAGGGGTCGGGGTGAGCAGTTCTTC
NA | TRBJ2-7 | TRBD1 | TRBV5-5 | CASSFQQSVTGPYEQYF | TGTGCCAGCAGCTTCCAACAATCCGTGACAGGGCCCTACGAGCAGTACTTC
NA | TRBJ2-3 | NA | TRBV29-1 | CSVEAGGETQYF | TGCAGCGTTGAAGCGGGGGGCGAAACGCAGTATTTT
NA | TRBJ2-5 | TRBD2 | TRBV5-4 | CASSLEREDQETQYF | TGTGCCAGCAGCTTGGAGCGGGAGGACCAAGAGACCCAGTACTTC
NA | TRBJ1-5 | NA | TRBV6-4 | CASSDSLTGQGQPQHF | TGTGCCAGCAGTGACTCGTTAACAGGGCAGGGCCAGCCCCAGCATTTT
NA | TRBJ1-2 | NA | TRBV6-4 | CASSEMANRDGYTF | TGTGCCAGCAGTGAGATGGCTAACCGGGATGGCTACACCTTC
NA | TRBJ1-5 | TRBD1 | TRBV28 | CASSIQGEVKPQHF | TGTGCCAGCAGTATCCAGGGGGAGGTTAAGCCCCAGCATTTT
NA | TRBJ2-7 | TRBD1 | TRBV5-6 | CASSLGKDRAYEQYF | TGTGCCAGCAGCTTGGGAAAGGACAGGGCCTACGAGCAGTACTTC
few | TRBJ1-1 | NA | TRBV6-2/TRBV6-3 | CASSYVGIAEAFF | TGTGCCAGCAGTTACGTCGGGATCGCTGAAGCTTTCTTT
few | TRBJ2-7 | TRBD1 | TRBV28 | CASTPDRGNYEQYF | TGTGCCAGCACCCCAGACAGGGGGAACTACGAGCAGTACTTC
NA | TRBJ2-7 | NA | TRBV3-1/TRBV3-2 | CASSQGRGEQYF | TGTGCCAGCAGCCAAGGGCGAGGTGAGCAGTACTTC
NA | TRBJ2-7 | TRBD1 | TRBV5-4 | CASRTQGPAVYEQYF | TGTGCCAGCAGGACACAGGGGCCCGCCGTGTACGAGCAGTACTTC
NA | TRBJ1-5 | NA | TRBV19 | CASSIQVNKPQHF | TGTGCCAGTAGTATACAGGTCAATAAGCCCCAGCATTTT
NA | TRBJ2-2 | NA | TRBV9 | CASRADRNTGELFF | TGTGCCAGCAGGGCCGACAGGAACACCGGGGAGCTGTTTTTT
NA | TRBJ1-2 | TRBD1 | TRBV5-8 | CASSRELGQGDGYTF | TGTGCCAGCAGCCGCGAATTAGGACAGGGTGACGGCTACACCTTC
NA | TRBJ1-2 | TRBD1 | TRBV6-1 | CASSEVRGQAANYGYTF | TGTGCCAGCAGTGAAGTCAGGGGACAGGCCGCTAACTATGGCTACACCTTC
NA | TRBJ2-7 | TRBD1 | TRBV19 | CASSIAGRDRQYF | TGTGCCAGTAGTATAGCAGGTCGGGACAGACAGTACTTC
NA | TRBJ2-1 | TRBD2 | TRBV3-1/TRBV3-2 | CASSSRRLAGPSYNEQFF | TGTGCCAGCAGCTCCCGGAGACTAGCGGGGCCATCCTACAATGAGCAGTTCTTC
NA | TRBJ2-3 | NA | TRBV27 | CASSLGGASTDTQYF | TGTGCCAGCAGTTTAGGAGGAGCCAGCACAGATACGCAGTATTTT
NA | TRBJ2-5 | NA | TRBV5-1 | CASSLGRTVETQYF | TGCGCCAGCAGCTTGGGACGGACAGTGGAGACCCAGTACTTC